A single sample gave rise to the 15 T cell receptor beta chains below, sequenced in a study of patients and donors after allogeneic stem cell transplantation. TCRdb analysed the RT-PCR reads with MiXCR anew, one entry per CDR3 protein. Among 150,000 or so distinct CDR3 sequences listed, 24% were seen once. Sequencing input: blood, either unsorted or a sorted T cell fraction (not recorded which). The receptors shown here come from a human donor who was either an allogeneic HSCT recipient or a stem cell or donor lymphocyte infusion donor (not recorded which). It is not recorded whose cells these are; they may come from a transplant donor.

Only a few counts were recorded for this clonotype. The chain is built from TRBV7-8 and TRBJ1-4, with a tentative D call TRBD1 (6 bases). The CDR3 is made up of 14 amino acids. V lost 1 base and J lost 7, with 10 bases in between. CDR1 is SGHVS and CDR2 is FQNEAQ in the germline V gene. This CDR3 reads CASSLGPRGEKLFF. CDR3 bases: TGTGCCAGCAGCTTAGGACCCAGGGGTGAAAAACTGTTTTTT.

The chain is built from TRBV12-3 or TRBV12-4 and TRBJ1-1; D might be TRBD1 (6 bases). CDR3 length: 15 residues. With 5 bases removed from V and 0 bases from J, the gap between germline ends came to 13 bases. This chain's CDR3 is CASSRTGTLNTEAFF. In nucleotides, the CDR3 is TGTGCCAGCAGTCGGACCGGGACATTGAACACTGAAGCTTTCTTT.

This clonotype was detected a few times. V is TRBV3-1 and J is TRBJ2-2; D is undetermined. V was cut by 6 bases and J by 6 bases, with 11 bases left in between. This CDR3 region has 13 residues. Germline-derived CDR1 and CDR2 are LGHDT and YNNKEL (reference sequence). CDR3 residues: CASRAGGSGELFF. In DNA, the CDR3 is TGTGCCAGCAGAGCTGGTGGATCCGGGGAGCTGTTTTTT.

This chain uses TRBV10-3 with TRBJ2-3; D is ambiguous. Germline CDR1 is ENHRY and CDR2 is SYGVKD. Deletions cut 6 bases from V and 2 bases from J, with 6 bases between. This CDR3 is built from 12 residues. The CDR3: CAISVDTDTQYF. The CDR3 DNA is TGTGCCATCAGCGTCGACACAGATACGCAGTATTTT.

The J gene is TRBJ1-1, the V gene TRBV6-5; 7 bases map to TRBD1. CDR3 length: 15 amino acids. Germline V gives CDR1 MNHEY, CDR2 SVGAGI. V shed 5 bases and J 6 bases; nucleotides not matched to a gene: 12. In nucleotides, the CDR3 is TGTGCCAGCAGTCACGGGCCCCAGACAGGGTCTGAAGCTTTCTTT. It translates to CASSHGPQTGSEAFF.

This clonotype was found many times. This chain links TRBV7-9 with TRBJ1-4; D unresolved. The CDR3 runs to 14 residues. Germline CDR1 reads SEHNR; CDR2 reads FQNEAQ (reference sequence). V was cut by 7 bases and J by 0 bases, with 9 bases left in between. The chain's CDR3 is CASIQEATNEKLFF. CDR3 sequence (DNA): TGTGCCAGCATCCAAGAGGCAACTAATGAAAAACTGTTTTTT.

This rearrangement joins TRBV24-1 to TRBJ2-7; possibly TRBD1 or TRBD2 for D (5 bases each). The CDR3 has 15 residues. CDR1 KGHDR and CDR2 SFDVKD come from the germline V gene. V lost 1 base, J lost 7 bases, and 16 bases lay in between. CDR3 coding DNA: TGTGCCACCAGTGATTTCTTAAGAGACGGGGCGGAGCAGTACTTC. It specifies CATSDFLRDGAEQYF.

The V call is TRBV6-2 or TRBV6-3, the J call TRBJ2-7; perhaps TRBD1 as D (6 bases). CDR3 length equals 13 residues. V lost 7 bases, J lost 7 bases, and 17 bases lay in between. The germline CDR1 and CDR2 sequences are MNHEY and SVGEGT. The CDR3: CASNADRLGEQYF. The CDR3 DNA reads as TGTGCCAGCAACGCCGACAGGTTGGGGGAGCAGTACTTC.

V is TRBV10-3 and J is TRBJ2-2; 8 nucleotides agree with TRBD1. This CDR3 comprises 16 residues. The junction had 8 bases not matched to a gene; V was cut back by 3 bases and J by 5 bases. Germline CDR1 is ENHRY and CDR2 is SYGVKD. The chain's CDR3 is CAISDLGQEGTGELFF. DNA of the CDR3: TGTGCCATCAGTGACCTGGGACAGGAGGGAACCGGGGAGCTGTTTTTT.

Worth noting for this clonotype: A much larger clone lies one base from this, so it may be a read error. The DNA is omitted, as the CDR3 cannot be located on it reliably, and the CDR3 follows TCRdb's listing. The chain's CDR3 is CATSRVGQGAEDCTF. This chain connects TRBV15 to TRBJ1-2; TRBD1, the D gene given by the table, was not confirmed from the DNA. The germline CDR1 and CDR2 sequences are LNHNV and YYDKDF (reference sequence). 15 amino acids form the CDR3, both terminal residues included.

The V and J genes are TRBV5-6 and TRBJ2-1; D call uncertain. Trimming left V 4 bases short and J 0 bases short, with 5 bases between. The V gene's germline CDR1 is SGHDT and CDR2 YYEEEE. CDR3 size: 13 residues. CDR3 in amino acids: CASSKSSYNEQFF. The CDR3 region has the DNA TGTGCCAGCAGCAAGAGCTCCTACAATGAGCAGTTCTTC. Supplemented by reference TRBV5-6 and TRBJ2-1, the full variable domain reads DAGVTQSPTHLIKTRGQQVTLRCSPKSGHDTVSWYQQALGQGPQFIFQYYEEEERQRGNFPDRFSGHQFPNYSSELNVNALLLGDSALYLCASSKSSYNEQFFGPGTRLTVL.

This clonotype was seen a handful of times. The V and J genes are TRBV12-3 or TRBV12-4 and TRBJ1-6, with D tentatively TRBD1 (5 bases). Trimming stripped 4 bases from V and 9 bases from J, with 13 bases between. This CDR3 is 14 amino acids long. For the CDR3, the DNA is TGTGCCAGCAGTTACGGGGGGTCGGGTTCACCCCTCCACTTT. It translates to CASSYGGSGSPLHF.

Concerning this clonotype itself: This is likely a read error, given that the CDR3 carries no conserved phenylalanine or tryptophan at its end. The DNA is omitted, as the CDR3 cannot be located on it reliably, and the CDR3 follows TCRdb's listing. The CDR3 is CASSSTSMGDRTTY. This chain connects TRBV5-1 to TRBJ2-7; TRBD1 is the table's D call and was not checked against the DNA. Germline V CDR1 and CDR2: SGHRS, YFSETQ. With termini counted, the CDR3 has 14 amino acids.

This clonotype was recorded a few times. This rearrangement joins TRBV5-1 to TRBJ1-1, with a possible D match to TRBD1 (5 bases). Germline-derived CDR1 and CDR2 are SGHRS and YFSETQ. The CDR3 consists of 14 residues. The ends were cut back, 1 base at V and 0 bases at J, with 7 bases in the middle. The CDR3: CASSLSTVNTEAFF. The CDR3, as DNA: TGCGCCAGCAGCTTGTCGACAGTGAACACTGAAGCTTTCTTT.

The CDR3, as DNA: TGTGCCAGCAGCGTAGGGGGATATCAGCCCCAGCATTTT. Encoded protein: CASSVGGYQPQHF. The chain combines TRBV9 with TRBJ1-5; D gene unclear. V lost 0 bases, J lost 5 bases, and 6 bases lay in between. The CDR3 has 13 amino acids. Germline loops: CDR1 SGDLS, CDR2 YYNGEE.